The rows below give T cell receptor beta chains drawn from one sample of a study of CD8 T cells in Susac syndrome. One entry per CDR3 protein results from TCRdb running MiXCR on the immunoSEQ multiplex PCR reads. The table shows roughly 50,000 distinct CDR3 sequences, with more than 85% occurring only once. The sequenced sample was CD8+ T cells from PBMCs. All receptors come from a human donor in good health. CDR3s include the opening cysteine and the closing phenylalanine or tryptophan. Fields, in order: D gene, clone size, J gene, V gene, CDR3 protein, CDR3 DNA. The D gene is left open where the match is weak. Rows give clone size only sometimes, using once, few, many, or a class for an expanded clone.

>TRBD1|NA|TRBJ2-1|TRBV5-1
CASSHWDRVFNEQFF
TGCGCCAGCAGCCATTGGGACAGGGTCTTCAATGAGCAGTTCTTC
>NA|once|TRBJ2-5|TRBV13
CASGVTVQETQYF
TGTGCCAGCGGCGTGACAGTCCAAGAGACCCAGTACTTC
>NA|NA|TRBJ2-1|TRBV7-2
CASSLLGGGSYNEQFF
TGTGCCAGCAGCTTGTTAGGTGGGGGCTCCTACAATGAGCAGTTCTTC
>TRBD1|NA|TRBJ2-7|TRBV29-1
CSVEGLYLQGAGDYEQYF
TGCAGCGTTGAAGGCCTATATTTACAGGGGGCGGGAGACTACGAGCAGTACTTC
>NA|NA|TRBJ2-1|TRBV29-1
CSVLTGWDEQFF
TGCAGCGTCCTGACAGGATGGGATGAGCAGTTCTTC
>NA|NA|TRBJ2-7|TRBV5-1
CASSPGDSSIGLEQYF
TGCGCCAGCAGCCCAGGGGACTCGTCCATTGGGTTAGAGCAGTACTTC
>NA|NA|TRBJ2-7|TRBV2
CASSEVPSSYEQYF
TGTGCCAGCAGTGAGGTCCCTAGCTCCTACGAGCAGTACTTC
>NA|NA|TRBJ2-7|TRBV24-1
CATSDPLQQYF
TGTGCCACCAGTGATCCCTTGCAGCAGTACTTC
>TRBD1|once|TRBJ2-7|TRBV28
CASSLHGQGSYEQYF
TGTGCCAGCAGCCTACACGGACAGGGGTCCTACGAGCAGTACTTC
>TRBD2|NA|TRBJ2-5|TRBV2
CASQTERDWVETQYF
TGTGCCAGCCAAACAGAGCGGGACTGGGTGGAGACCCAGTACTTC
>TRBD2|NA|TRBJ2-2|TRBV7-6
CASSPGDSGRLGELFF
TGTGCCAGCAGCCCCGGGGATAGCGGGAGGTTGGGGGAGCTGTTTTTT
>NA|NA|TRBJ1-1|TRBV28
CASSQGDYTEAFF
TGTGCCAGCAGCCAAGGGGACTACACTGAAGCTTTCTTT
>NA|NA|TRBJ2-5|TRBV7-2
CASSPWGDKGETQYF
TGTGCCAGCAGCCCATGGGGCGATAAGGGGGAGACCCAGTACTTC
>TRBD2|NA|TRBJ2-7|TRBV14
CASSQYRLAGVAHEQYF
TGTGCCAGCAGCCAATACCGACTAGCGGGAGTGGCCCACGAGCAGTACTTC
>NA|NA|TRBJ1-1|TRBV9
CASSSSLGGYAEAFF
TGTGCCAGCAGCTCATCCTTAGGAGGGTATGCTGAAGCTTTCTTT
>NA|NA|TRBJ2-3|TRBV12-3/TRBV12-4
CASSSLLGTPSTDTQYF
TGTGCCAGCAGTTCCCTTTTAGGGACACCTAGCACAGATACGCAGTATTTT
>TRBD2|NA|TRBJ2-4|TRBV28
CASRLTLSLAGGLAKNIQYF
TGTGCCAGCAGGTTAACCCTCTCACTAGCGGGGGGATTAGCCAAAAACATTCAGTACTTC
>NA|NA|TRBJ2-2|TRBV20-1
CSARETGLMNTGELFF
TGCAGTGCTAGAGAGACGGGACTCATGAACACCGGGGAGCTGTTTTTT
>TRBD2|NA|TRBJ2-1|TRBV7-2
CASDGRDSYNEQFF
TGTGCCAGCGACGGGAGGGATTCCTACAATGAGCAGTTCTTC
>NA|once|TRBJ2-3|TRBV15
CATSRDSTVTQYF
TGTGCCACCAGCAGAGATTCCACAGTTACGCAGTATTTT
>TRBD1|NA|TRBJ2-3|TRBV7-9
CASSDQTGDSTDTQYF
TGTGCCAGCAGCGACCAAACAGGGGATAGCACAGATACGCAGTATTTT
>NA|NA|TRBJ2-3|TRBV15
CATSRVGAVYTDTQYF
TGTGCCACCAGCAGAGTGGGCGCAGTGTACACAGATACGCAGTATTTT
>TRBD2|NA|TRBJ2-7|TRBV5-4
CAASGTSTHEQYF
TGTGCCGCATCCGGGACTAGCACTCACGAGCAGTACTTC
>NA|NA|TRBJ1-2|TRBV30
CACEGFYGYTF
TGTGCCTGCGAAGGTTTCTATGGCTACACCTTC
>TRBD2|once|TRBJ2-3|TRBV11-2
CASSSRLAGGSTDTQYF
TGTGCCAGCAGCTCGAGACTAGCGGGAGGGAGCACAGATACGCAGTATTTT
>NA|NA|TRBJ2-3|TRBV29-1
CTHERTDTQYF
TGCACCCACGAGAGGACAGATACGCAGTATTTT
>NA|NA|TRBJ2-5|TRBV10-3
CAISFGVGDKLQETQYF
TGTGCCATCAGTTTCGGAGTAGGAGACAAACTACAAGAGACCCAGTACTTC
>NA|once|TRBJ2-7|TRBV6-2/TRBV6-3
CASSYPQAGAYEQYF
TGTGCCAGCAGTTACCCACAGGCTGGGGCCTACGAGCAGTACTTC
>NA|NA|TRBJ2-5|TRBV15
CATQGPPNQETQYF
TGTGCCACCCAAGGACCGCCGAACCAAGAGACCCAGTACTTC
>NA|NA|TRBJ1-2|TRBV7-9
CASSLEHVGYTF
TGTGCCAGCAGCTTAGAACACGTCGGCTACACCTTC
>NA|NA|TRBJ1-3|TRBV7-2
CASSPEDSGNTIYF
TGTGCCAGCAGCCCCGAGGACTCTGGAAACACCATATATTTT
>TRBD2|NA|TRBJ2-3|TRBV19
CASSILAGSADTQYF
TGTGCCAGTAGTATACTAGCGGGAAGTGCAGATACGCAGTATTTT
>NA|NA|TRBJ2-5|TRBV4-2
CASSQNEVTETQYF
TGTGCCAGCAGCCAAAACGAGGTCACGGAGACCCAGTACTTC
>NA|NA|TRBJ2-1|TRBV20-1
CSATTGEQFF
TGCAGTGCTACCACTGGTGAGCAGTTCTTC
>NA|once|TRBJ2-3|TRBV2
CASSDESATSTDTQYF
TGTGCCAGCAGTGATGAGTCGGCCACTTCCACAGATACGCAGTATTTT
>NA|NA|TRBJ2-1|TRBV28
CASSPRGRLVGEQFF
TGTGCCAGCAGTCCCCGCGGGCGCCTAGTCGGTGAGCAGTTCTTC
>TRBD2|NA|TRBJ2-1|TRBV27
CASSVGLAGGYNEQFF
TGTGCCAGCAGTGTGGGACTAGCGGGAGGGTACAATGAGCAGTTCTTC
>TRBD1|NA|TRBJ1-2|TRBV7-9
CASTDLTGTANYGYTF
TGTGCCAGCACCGATTTGACAGGGACGGCTAACTATGGCTACACCTTC
>TRBD2|NA|TRBJ2-1|TRBV29-1
CSGRVGGYNEQFF
TGCAGCGGCCGCGTCGGGGGGTACAATGAGCAGTTCTTC
>TRBD2|NA|TRBJ2-7|TRBV29-1
CSVGLGYEQYF
TGCAGCGTCGGACTAGGCTACGAGCAGTACTTC
>NA|NA|TRBJ2-1|TRBV11-2
CASSLGKHLYNEQFF
TGTGCCAGCAGCTTGGGGAAGCACCTTTACAATGAGCAGTTCTTC
>NA|NA|TRBJ2-2|TRBV29-1
CSVEEGTGELFF
TGCAGCGTTGAAGAAGGCACCGGGGAGCTGTTTTTT
>NA|NA|TRBJ2-7|TRBV5-1
CASSLADEQYF
TGCGCCAGCAGCTTGGCCGACGAGCAGTACTTC
>TRBD1|NA|TRBJ2-5|TRBV3-1
CASSHLTGGQETQYF
TGTGCCAGCAGCCACCTGACAGGGGGACAAGAGACCCAGTACTTC
>NA|NA|TRBJ2-3|TRBV20-1
CSARDYEQRGAQDTQYF
TGCAGTGCTAGGGACTATGAACAGCGAGGAGCCCAAGATACGCAGTATTTT
>NA|NA|TRBJ2-5|TRBV15
CATSIGTANQETQYF
TGTGCCACCAGCATAGGGACCGCGAATCAAGAGACCCAGTACTTC
>NA|NA|TRBJ2-7|TRBV6-5
CASSYRSEQYF
TGTGCCAGCAGTTACCGGAGTGAGCAGTACTTC
>NA|NA|TRBJ2-5|TRBV28
CASSFPGLDGTGTQYF
TGTGCCAGCAGTTTCCCAGGATTAGATGGTACGGGGACCCAGTACTTC
>TRBD2|NA|TRBJ2-5|TRBV11-1
CASSSGTSVETQYF
TGTGCCAGCAGCTCCGGGACTAGCGTAGAGACCCAGTACTTC
>TRBD1|NA|TRBJ1-5|TRBV5-1
CASSTTGGNQPQHF
TGCGCCAGCAGCACGACAGGGGGCAATCAGCCCCAGCATTTT
>NA|NA|TRBJ1-2|TRBV7-2
CASNIGSGVDYGYTF
TGTGCCAGCAACATTGGGTCTGGGGTTGACTATGGCTACACCTTC
>NA|NA|TRBJ2-5|TRBV5-4
CASSLPETQYF
TGTGCCAGCAGCTTGCCGGAGACCCAGTACTTC
>TRBD1|NA|TRBJ1-4|TRBV2
CASSRQGGHEKLFF
TGTGCCAGCAGTCGCCAGGGGGGTCATGAAAAACTGTTTTTT
>NA|NA|TRBJ1-4|TRBV5-1
CASSPRIGSTNEKLFF
TGCGCCAGCAGCCCACGGATAGGATCAACTAATGAAAAACTGTTTTTT
>TRBD2|NA|TRBJ2-1|TRBV9
CASSALAGGPYLDEQFF
TGTGCCAGCAGCGCCCTAGCGGGAGGGCCATACCTGGATGAGCAGTTCTTC
>TRBD1|NA|TRBJ2-7|TRBV12-3/TRBV12-4
CASSSPGQGYEQYF
TGTGCCAGCAGTAGCCCGGGACAGGGTTACGAGCAGTACTTC
>NA|NA|TRBJ2-7|TRBV27
CASNEVPTGAYEQYF
TGTGCCAGCAACGAGGTTCCGACAGGAGCCTACGAGCAGTACTTC
>NA|NA|TRBJ2-7|TRBV5-1
CASSPSATNSYEQYF
TGCGCCAGCAGCCCCTCGGCAACCAACTCCTACGAGCAGTACTTC